This is a list of T cell receptor beta chains from one sample in a study of blood T cell repertoires in COVID-19. Assay used: immunoSEQ multiplex PCR; TCRdb lists only in-frame clones, some missing. The data hold 300,000 to 500,000 clones, with more than 75% observed a single time. Sequencing was carried out using PBMCs or T cells enriched from blood (not recorded which). The receptor set was obtained from a woman aged 25 to 39 with acute COVID-19. Each CDR3 is given with its conserved first and last residue.

v_call cdr3_aa
TRBV5-5 CASSLGGHSSYEQYF
TRBV25-1 CASRSGGKETQYF
TRBV5-1 CASSLRPPPGDSYGYTF
TRBV19 CATKMGQYNEKLFF
TRBV19 CASSPTGTHATNEKLFF
TRBV18 CASSQGRETQYF
TRBV6-5 CASSLGDNYSNQPQHF
TRBV9 CASSVGKGAGEKLFF
TRBV4-1 CASSQDLMGEAFF
TRBV6-4 CASSGLGSMNEQFF
TRBV19 CASRDGQAIGNTIYF
TRBV5-8 CASSLTPGVPNYGYTF
TRBV3-1/TRBV3-2 CASSQGGYNEQFF
TRBV9 CASSGTQGAEAFF
TRBV28 CATIRTVTNEKLFF
TRBV28 CASSLRSQGLKNTEAFF
TRBV7-7 CASSLQGASQETQYF
TRBV15 CATPDLRGTDTQYF
TRBV7-9 CASSLAPSGGGTEAFF
TRBV7-9 CASSLAGPSGNIQYF
TRBV20-1 CSAGVGSF
TRBV30 CAWNRDKNTEAFF
TRBV7-2 CASSLVGTVSYEQYF
TRBV5-1 CASSLVRMNTEAFF
TRBV5-1 CASSLEGQGGTGELFF
TRBV3-1/TRBV3-2 CASSQRLPGNTEAFF
TRBV10-2 CASSESGQRGQPQHF
TRBV7-3 CASSLAGAGELFF
TRBV6-5 CASDRDFYTEAFF
TRBV6-4 CASSETDSGVGYTF